This is a list of T cell receptor beta chains from one sample in a study of blood T cell repertoires in COVID-19. Produced via immunoSEQ multiplex PCR; TCRdb's table is partial and in-frame only. Here the sample spans around 300,000 clones, around 90% being singletons. Sequenced input: peripheral blood. These receptors were taken from a man aged 18 to 30 with active or convalescent COVID-19. The CDR3 runs from the conserved cysteine through the conserved F or W.

V: TRBV9; J: TRBJ2-3; CDR3: CASSVSRTSAKDTQYF
V: TRBV7-6; J: TRBJ2-3; CDR3: CASSPYSRGAFTDTQYF
V: TRBV7-6; J: TRBJ1-1; CDR3: CASSLSLEGLYSEAFF
V: TRBV6-5; J: TRBJ2-1; CDR3: CASSTGQGRHNEQFF
V: TRBV13; J: TRBJ2-5; CDR3: CASSLAGGPRETQYF
V: TRBV3-1/TRBV3-2; J: TRBJ2-7; CDR3: CASSPSGAHEQYF
V: TRBV5-4; J: TRBJ2-5; CDR3: CASSTGEMETQYF
V: TRBV4-3; J: TRBJ1-4; CDR3: CASSQDPGAGEKLFF
V: TRBV21-1; J: TRBJ1-2; CDR3: CASSKACGRSHRGCNYGYTF
V: TRBV5-5; J: TRBJ2-4; CDR3: CASSWTVPQNIQYF
V: TRBV6-5; J: TRBJ1-2; CDR3: CASTAGNSGYGYTF
V: TRBV2; J: TRBJ2-7; CDR3: CASSERRGGSSYEQYF
V: TRBV5-4; J: TRBJ2-1; CDR3: CASSPGGYTQNEQFF
V: TRBV6-5; J: TRBJ1-5; CDR3: CASSYSGGGDQPQHF
V: TRBV7-8; J: TRBJ1-5; CDR3: CASSLLRQDNQPQHF
V: TRBV10-1; J: TRBJ2-3; CDR3: CASSETRLRTNTDTQYF
V: TRBV19; J: TRBJ1-2; CDR3: CASTGTALGYTF
V: TRBV4-1; J: TRBJ1-4; CDR3: CASSQEPQGNEKLFF
V: TRBV24-1; J: TRBJ1-2; CDR3: CATLGGDYGYTF
V: TRBV5-1; J: TRBJ1-2; CDR3: CASSLGPGQGLEYGYTF
V: TRBV18; J: TRBJ2-7; CDR3: CASSPPGGAGGRGEQYF
V: TRBV7-2; J: TRBJ2-3; CDR3: CASSLVGFEGQYF
V: TRBV5-5; J: TRBJ1-2; CDR3: CASSPPGQGIKNYGYTF
V: TRBV7-9; J: TRBJ1-5; CDR3: CASSLVRAGTGVNQPQHF
V: TRBV27; J: TRBJ2-7; CDR3: CASSLVPQGARYEQYF
V: TRBV5-1; J: TRBJ2-5; CDR3: CASSPDQGETQYF
V: TRBV4-3; J: TRBJ2-1; CDR3: CASSQDFAGYNEQFF
V: TRBV10-2; J: TRBJ1-5; CDR3: CASSEATGWRGQPQHF